These 25 T cell receptor beta chains came from one sample sequenced in a study of blood T cell repertoires in COVID-19. Sequencing was performed with immunoSEQ multiplex PCR; in TCRdb, only in-frame clones are kept and a portion is missing. This sample yields over 60,000 clones, of which around nine tenths are seen a single time; about an eighth belongs to the top ten. Sequenced: peripheral blood. The receptors here all came from a woman aged 55-75 years with acute or convalescent COVID-19.

V gene TRBV7-2 combines with J gene TRBJ2-3; 13 nucleotides match TRBD2. CDR3 size: 14 residues. After removal of 9 bases from V and 6 bases from J, the junction contained 6 bases not matched to a gene. Germline V gene sequence: CDR1 SGHTA, CDR2 FQGNSA. The CDR3 coding sequence is TGTGCCAGTGGGACTAGCGGGGCATCTGATACGCAGTATTTT. Translated: CASGTSGASDTQYF.

The chain recombines TRBV27 with TRBJ2-2; D remains ambiguous. Germline CDR1 and CDR2: MNHEY and SMNVEV (reference sequence). The CDR3 is 13 amino acids. Trimming pared 1 base from V and 6 bases from J, leaving 6 bases between. This CDR3 is CASSLFRAGELFF. CDR3 sequence (DNA): TGTGCCAGCAGTTTATTTCGGGCCGGGGAGCTGTTTTTT.

This chain links TRBV28 with TRBJ2-5; the D is unclear. V was pared by 3 bases and J by 5 bases, with 7 bases between. Germline V CDR1 and CDR2: MDHEN, SYDVKM. This CDR3 is 12 amino acids long. This chain's CDR3 is CASSLAPETQYF. The CDR3 DNA reads TGTGCCAGCAGTTTGGCACCTGAGACCCAGTACTTC.

This sequence joins TRBV6-5 and TRBJ1-2; D might be TRBD1 (6 bases). The CDR3 length is 12 residues. Germline V CDR1 and CDR2: MNHEY, SVGAGI. With 5 bases removed from V and 4 bases from J, the gap between germline ends came to 8 bases. Here the CDR3 reads CASSPQGYGYTF. The CDR3, as DNA: TGTGCCAGCAGTCCACAGGGCTATGGCTACACCTTC.

The chain links TRBV5-6 to TRBJ1-1; D gene ambiguous. This CDR3 comprises 14 residues. V was trimmed by 2 bases and J by 1 base, leaving 9 bases between them. Germline-derived CDR1 and CDR2 are SGHDT and YYEEEE. The CDR3: CASSFWHRNTEAFF. DNA for the CDR3: TGTGCCAGCAGCTTTTGGCACAGGAACACTGAAGCTTTCTTT.

The table lists this clone with a count of one. The chain joins TRBV24-1 to TRBJ2-5; the match to TRBD2 covers 9 bases. V lost 4 bases and J lost 4; bases outside the gene matches: 9. The V gene's germline CDR1 is KGHDR and CDR2 SFDVKD. The CDR3 length is 16 residues. The CDR3 region is CATSDRQRGDRETQYF. The CDR3 DNA sequence: TGTGCCACCAGTGACCGACAGCGGGGGGATCGAGAGACCCAGTACTTC.

The rearrangement links TRBV5-1 to TRBJ2-7, with 9 bases lining up with TRBD2. Losses at the gene ends were 1 base for V and 4 bases for J; bases not matched to a gene: 6. Germline V gene sequence: CDR1 SGHRS, CDR2 YFSETQ. This CDR3 spans 15 amino acids. The CDR3 sequence is CASSLWASGEYEQYF. The CDR3, as DNA: TGCGCCAGCAGCTTGTGGGCTAGCGGGGAATACGAGCAGTACTTC.

The chain uses TRBV23-1 and TRBJ2-4, with a possible D match to TRBD1 (6 bases). TRBV23-1 is given ORF status, its function remaining uncertain. The V gene lost 4 bases and the J gene lost 0 bases, with 19 bases spanning the gap. The CDR3 loop spans 18 amino acids. The CDR3 region is CASSPCDRQPLAKNIQYF. As DNA, the CDR3 is TGCGCCAGCAGTCCGTGTGACAGGCAGCCGTTAGCCAAAAACATTCAGTACTTC.

The genes are TRBV5-1 and TRBJ2-3; perhaps TRBD2 as D (5 bases). The CDR3 is 14 residues long. V was pared by 1 base and J by 4 bases, with 10 bases between. Per the germline V gene, CDR1 is SGHRS and CDR2 is YFSETQ. The CDR3 loop reads CASSLRTESDTQYF. The DNA for the CDR3 is TGCGCCAGCAGCTTGCGGACTGAGTCAGATACGCAGTATTTT.

The chain combines TRBV27 with TRBJ1-2, with D perhaps matching TRBD1 (5 bases). Between the trimmed V and J ends, which lost 3 bases and 1 base, there was a span of 15 bases. The CDR3 consists of 16 residues. Germline-derived CDR1 and CDR2 are MNHEY and SMNVEV (reference sequence). The DNA for the CDR3 is TGTGCCAGCAGTTTGGGCAGGGTCGTAGGTAACTATGGCTACACCTTC. Its translation is CASSLGRVVGNYGYTF.

The rearrangement uses TRBV6-5 and TRBJ1-1; weak D call: TRBD1 (5 bases). The CDR3 spans 13 residues. The V gene lost 8 bases and the J gene lost 4 bases, with 14 bases spanning the gap. Germline CDR1 reads MNHEY; CDR2 reads SVGAGI. CDR3 protein: CASASGGGTEAFF. The DNA for the CDR3 is TGTGCCAGCGCGTCTGGGGGGGGCACTGAAGCTTTCTTT.

This chain connects TRBV5-1 to TRBJ2-5, with 12 nucleotides matching TRBD2. CDR3 length: 16 amino acids. The V and J ends lost 4 bases and 5 bases, in that order; junction bases with no gene match: 9. Germline V lookup: CDR1 SGHRS, CDR2 YFSETQ. The CDR3 DNA reads TGCGCCAGCAGCCCGATCGGTACTAGCGGGGGGGAGACCCAGTACTTC. It translates to CASSPIGTSGGETQYF.

The rearrangement links TRBV2 to TRBJ2-5, with a tentative D call TRBD2 (5 bases). CDR1 and CDR2 (germline): SNHLY, FYNNEI. V was shortened by 8 bases and J by 1 base, with 11 bases between the two germline ends. The CDR3 consists of 13 residues. The CDR3 here is CASGSGVQETQYF. The CDR3 region has the DNA TGTGCCAGCGGCTCCGGGGTCCAAGAGACCCAGTACTTC.

This clone was seen just once. The chain combines TRBV4-2 with TRBJ1-4, with D maybe TRBD1 (5 bases). The CDR3 length is 16 residues. The germline V gene encodes CDR1 LGHNA and CDR2 YNFKEQ. Trimming removed 0 bases at V and 5 bases at J, with 13 bases between. CDR3 loop: CASSQDRQGGNEKLFF. In nucleotides, the CDR3 is TGTGCCAGCAGCCAAGATCGCCAGGGTGGGAATGAAAAACTGTTTTTT.

The chain carries TRBV3-1 (or the pseudogene TRBV3-2) and TRBJ2-1; D is possibly TRBD1 (6 bases). V shed 1 base and J shed 8 bases, with 12 bases lying between them. The CDR3 runs to 14 residues. Germline V CDR1 and CDR2: LGHDT, YNNKEL (reference sequence). The CDR3 sequence is CASSQVTGFYEQFF. The DNA of the CDR3 is TGTGCCAGCAGCCAAGTAACAGGGTTCTATGAGCAGTTCTTC.

The chain uses TRBV2 and TRBJ1-1; a weak D match, TRBD1 (6 bases). The CDR3 runs to 10 residues. V lost 6 bases, J lost 7 bases, and 6 bases lay in between. Per germline, CDR1 SNHLY and CDR2 FYNNEI. CDR3 in DNA: TGTGCCAGCAGACAGGGTGAAGCTTTCTTT. The encoded protein is CASRQGEAFF.

The DNA of the CDR3 is TGTGCCAGCAGCCCCGAAGGACAGGGAGGCTATGGCTACACCTTC. It encodes CASSPEGQGGYGYTF. The chain combines TRBV3-1 (or the pseudogene TRBV3-2) with TRBJ1-2; 8 bases match TRBD1. J was trimmed by 4 bases and V by 4 bases; bases with no gene match: 8. The CDR3 is 15 amino acids. Germline assignment: CDR1 LGHDT and CDR2 YNNKEL (reference sequence).

The J gene is TRBJ2-2, the V gene TRBV7-2; 14 nucleotides line up with TRBD2. From germline, CDR1 is SGHTA and CDR2 FQGNSA. Trimming took 5 bases from V and 4 from J; bases not matched to a gene: 6. The CDR3 has 17 amino acids. The CDR3 sequence: CASSPGLAGGATGELFF. CDR3 bases: TGTGCCAGCAGCCCAGGACTAGCGGGGGGCGCCACCGGGGAGCTGTTTTTT.

The chain is built from TRBV3-1 (or the pseudogene TRBV3-2) and TRBJ2-7, with TRBD2 as a possible D gene (6 bases). This CDR3 is 15 amino acids long. CDR1 is LGHDT, CDR2 YNNKEL, per germline (reference sequence). Deletions cut 3 bases from V and 7 bases from J, with 19 bases between. The CDR3 nucleotides are TGTGCCAGCAGCCAGGGCTGGGGGGACCCGAGGGAGCAGTACTTC. This gives the protein CASSQGWGDPREQYF.

The chain couples TRBV2 to TRBJ1-4, with 12 bases matching TRBD1. The V segment lost 5 bases and the J segment 8 bases; nucleotides outside the gene matches: 9. From germline, CDR1 is SNHLY and CDR2 FYNNEI. The CDR3 is 16 amino acids. The CDR3 loop is CASSMGQGAIVEKLFF. Here the CDR3 DNA reads TGTGCCAGCAGTATGGGACAGGGGGCGATTGTCGAAAAACTGTTTTTT.

The gene calls are TRBV2 and TRBJ1-2; D might be TRBD1 (5 bases). The V end was cut by 3 bases, the J end by 8 bases, with 16 bases between. The CDR3 is 14 amino acids. Germline V gene lookup returns CDR1 SNHLY and CDR2 FYNNEI. DNA for the CDR3: TGTGCCAGCAGTGATCCTGTTGGGAGGGGAGGCTACACCTTC. Protein sequence: CASSDPVGRGGYTF.

This sequence joins TRBV5-1 and TRBJ1-1; 8 nucleotides align to TRBD1. V was clipped by 1 base and J by 5 bases; unmatched bases: 7. Per the germline V gene, CDR1 is SGHRS and CDR2 is YFSETQ. This CDR3 has 15 amino acids. CDR3 DNA sequence: TGCGCCAGCAGCTTGCGTACAGGGGGGTGGACTGAAGCTTTCTTT. It yields the protein CASSLRTGGWTEAFF.

The chain has TRBV7-9 and TRBJ1-2; a weak D match, TRBD1 (6 bases). The CDR3 is 17 amino acids. Germline V CDR1 and CDR2: SEHNR, FQNEAQ (reference sequence). V shed 3 bases and J shed 4 bases, with 21 bases lying between them. Here the CDR3 DNA reads TGTGCCAGCAGCTTGAGTAGAACCCCGACAGGCGTCTATGGCTACACCTTC. Protein product: CASSLSRTPTGVYGYTF.

The chain uses TRBV5-4 and TRBJ1-5; D is undetermined. V was trimmed by 0 bases and J by 1 base, leaving 11 bases between them. The CDR3 consists of 16 residues. Germline V gene sequence: CDR1 SGHNT, CDR2 YYREEE (reference sequence). CDR3 sequence (DNA): TGTGCCAGCAGCTTGGTGGCACACCAAAGCAATCAGCCCCAGCATTTT. Encoded protein: CASSLVAHQSNQPQHF.

The chain recombines TRBV3-1 (or the pseudogene TRBV3-2) with TRBJ2-1; 9 bases are a match to TRBD1. The germline CDR1 and CDR2 sequences are LGHDT and YNNKEL (reference sequence). V dropped 6 bases and J dropped 8; count of bases not matched to a gene: 5. The CDR3 is 13 residues long. The CDR3 is CASRHRGRDEQFF. CDR3 in DNA: TGTGCCAGCAGACACAGGGGGCGCGATGAGCAGTTCTTC.